This entry features one TCR beta chain sequence. Its antigen remains unknown. The sample comes from a study of cytomegalovirus exposure and HLA in healthy donors. The PCR used 60 Vbeta and 13 Jbeta primers. This table comes from immunoSEQ multiplex PCR, and its TCRdb copy is limited to in-frame clones, with some not included. The sample has over 100,000 clones, roughly four fifths seen once. Whole-study findings and limits: A later analysis linked a missense DCLRE1C variant to TCR beta V- and J-gene trimming. Follow-up analysis found HLA locus-dependent TCR association rates, highest for DRB1 and lowest for HLA-C. Several of the most significant clusters were apparently associated with common viral pathogens in a later analysis.

Germline trimming cut 6 bases from V and 2 bases from J; bases unmatched to any gene: 7. Germline V gene data show CDR1 as SGHVS and CDR2 as FNYEAQ. CDR3 length equals 15 residues. This clonotype originated in a man under 40 in good health and CMV-seropositive. The V call is TRBV7-6, the J call TRBJ1-3, with 7 positions matching TRBD1. Sequencing used PBMCs. The CDR3 loop reads CASSSRGMAGNTIYF. DNA of the CDR3: TGTGCCAGCAGTTCCAGGGGGATGGCTGGAAACACCATATATTTT.